The 26 T cell receptor beta chains reported below all come from one sample, sequenced in a study of cytomegalovirus exposure and HLA in healthy donors. The PCR contained 60 Vbeta and 13 Jbeta primers. Method: immunoSEQ multiplex PCR; TCRdb's copy keeps in-frame clones and lacks some. The table includes some 70,000 clones, about 60% detected once. Material for sequencing was PBMCs. Source of these receptors: a woman between 45 and 65 years old in good health and CMV-seronegative.

This clone has ten or more counts. In nucleotides, the CDR3 is TGCGCCAGCAGCTTCGGCAGTACAGCTGAAGCTTTCTTT. Amino acids: CASSFGSTAEAFF. The V and J genes are TRBV5-1 and TRBJ1-1; D is unclear. Deletions cut 2 bases from V and 6 bases from J, with 11 bases between. Germline V gene sequence: CDR1 SGHRS, CDR2 YFSETQ. This CDR3 region has 13 residues. Full variable domain (rest looked up from reference TRBV5-1 and TRBJ1-1): KAGVTQTPRYLIKTRGQQVTLSCSPISGHRSVSWYQQTPGQGLQFLFEYFSETQRNKGNFPGRFSGRQFSNSRSEMNVSTLELGDSALYLCASSFGSTAEAFFGQGTRLTVV.

The V gene is TRBV5-1, the J gene TRBJ1-1; D call uncertain. Germline V gives CDR1 SGHRS, CDR2 YFSETQ. The CDR3 extends over 12 amino acids. V lost 5 bases and J 6 bases, leaving 11 bases between the germline ends. This CDR3 reads CASREESAEAFF. The CDR3 nucleotides read TGCGCCAGCAGAGAGGAGAGTGCTGAAGCTTTCTTT.

The V gene is TRBV27, the J gene TRBJ1-2, with D possibly TRBD1 on 5 matching bases. Trimming pared 4 bases from V and 2 bases from J, leaving 14 bases between. Germline-derived CDR1 and CDR2 are MNHEY and SMNVEV (reference sequence). CDR3 length: 15 amino acids. The CDR3 spells CASSWGVGGNYGYTF. In DNA form, the CDR3 reads TGTGCCAGCAGTTGGGGAGTCGGGGGGAACTATGGCTACACCTTC.

This clone was recorded only once. The chain links TRBV7-6 to TRBJ2-1, with D hard to call. The CDR3 length is 13 residues. CDR1 is SGHVS, CDR2 FNYEAQ, per germline. V was clipped by 1 base and J by 5 bases, with 6 bases between them. The CDR3 loop is CASSLGYDNEQFF. The CDR3 DNA reads as TGTGCCAGCAGCTTAGGCTATGACAATGAGCAGTTCTTC.

The gene calls are TRBV19 and TRBJ1-1, with 9 bases aligning to TRBD1. Per the germline V gene, CDR1 is LNHDA and CDR2 is SQIVND (reference sequence). CDR3 size: 18 residues. The J segment lost 3 bases and the V segment lost 3 bases, leaving 14 bases of the junction unmatched. The CDR3 bases are TGTGCCAGTAGTATTCGGACAGGGGTCTATGAAAGGGACACTGAAGCTTTCTTT. Its protein is CASSIRTGVYERDTEAFF.

The chain carries TRBV25-1 and TRBJ2-1, with 8 bases fitting TRBD1. The CDR3 loop spans 14 amino acids. From germline, CDR1 is MGHDK and CDR2 SYGVNS. V was clipped by 8 bases and J by 9 bases; unmatched bases: 12. The CDR3 nucleotides read TGTGCCAGCCCATACCGGACAGGGCTGAGTGAGCAGTTCTTC. Translation: CASPYRTGLSEQFF.

DNA of the CDR3: TGTGCCATCAGCGTCTGGAAGACAGGGGGGGACGAGCAGTACTTC. Amino acids: CAISVWKTGGDEQYF. This chain links TRBV10-3 with TRBJ2-7; TRBD1 matches at 9 bases. Germline trimming cut 6 bases from V and 5 bases from J; bases unmatched to any gene: 11. This CDR3 is built from 15 residues. Germline CDR1 ENHRY, CDR2 SYGVKD.

In its sample, this clone was seen a few times. The chain has TRBV19 and TRBJ2-7; 8 bases agree with TRBD2. V lost 6 bases, J lost 6 bases, and 4 bases stayed unmatched. The CDR3 length is 12 residues. In germline, CDR1 is LNHDA, CDR2 SQIVND (reference sequence). The CDR3 coding sequence is TGTGCCAGTAGCCCGGGGGGGAGCGAGCAGTACTTC. Its protein product is CASSPGGSEQYF.

This chain joins TRBV6-5 and TRBJ1-1; D is perhaps TRBD1 (5 bases). V lost 2 bases to trimming and J lost 4 bases, with 14 bases between them. The CDR3 contains 15 residues. In germline, CDR1 is MNHEY, CDR2 SVGAGI. CDR3 amino acids: CASSYLRVLSTEAFF. Here the CDR3 DNA reads TGTGCCAGCAGTTACCTCAGGGTGTTGAGCACTGAAGCTTTCTTT.

This chain links TRBV5-6 with TRBJ2-7, with TRBD1 matching 7 bases. The V segment lost 5 bases and the J segment 3 bases; nucleotides outside the gene matches: 5. Germline-derived CDR1 and CDR2 are SGHDT and YYEEEE. The CDR3 is 13 amino acids. Here the CDR3 DNA reads TGTGCCAGCAGTATTCGGGACAGCTACGAGCAGTACTTC. The encoded protein is CASSIRDSYEQYF.

The rearrangement links TRBV23-1 to TRBJ1-5; TRBD1 agrees at 8 bases. TRBV23-1 is flagged as an ORF with uncertain function. With V trimmed by 5 bases and J by 3 bases, 6 bases remained unmatched. The CDR3 loop spans 15 amino acids. CDR3: CASSEDRESNQPQHF. The CDR3 DNA reads TGCGCCAGCAGTGAGGACAGGGAGTCCAATCAGCCCCAGCATTTT.

The genes are TRBV30 and TRBJ2-1; 14 positions match TRBD2. Germline loops: CDR1 GTSNPN, CDR2 SVGIG (reference sequence). V was pared by 5 bases and J by 7 bases, with 7 bases of the junction left unmatched. This CDR3 spans 15 amino acids. CDR3 coding DNA: TGTGCCTGGGACAGACTAGCGGGAGGGCTTAATGAGCAGTTCTTC. Residues: CAWDRLAGGLNEQFF.

The V gene is TRBV6-1, the J gene TRBJ1-3; D remains unclear. The germline gives CDR1 MNHNS, CDR2 SASEGT. The V gene lost 9 bases and the J gene lost 8 bases, with 11 bases spanning the gap. CDR3 length: 11 amino acids. The CDR3 DNA reads TGTGCCAGTCGCTACAGTGACACCATATATTTT. This translates into CASRYSDTIYF.

This chain links TRBV6-1 with TRBJ2-3, with D maybe TRBD2 (7 bases). CDR1 is MNHNS and CDR2 is SASEGT in the germline V gene. V lost 4 bases and J 14 bases, leaving 19 bases between the germline ends. The CDR3 contains 13 residues. The CDR3 DNA sequence: TGTGCCAGCAGTGTGCGGGGGCCCAGTTTCGTGTATTTT. Its protein is CASSVRGPSFVYF.

In its sample, this clone was seen once. The V call is TRBV27, the J call TRBJ2-7; the D gene is possibly TRBD2 (5 bases). This CDR3 is built from 11 residues. The germline V and J ends were trimmed by 3 bases and 11 bases, with 11 bases remaining between them. Germline-derived CDR1 and CDR2 are MNHEY and SMNVEV (reference sequence). CDR3 amino acids: CASSFGRDKYF. DNA for the CDR3: TGTGCCAGCAGTTTTGGACGGGATAAGTACTTC.

The chain is built from TRBV7-9 and TRBJ2-5; TRBD2 matches 11 bases. Germline values: CDR1 SEHNR, CDR2 FQNEAQ (reference sequence). The CDR3 loop spans 15 amino acids. J gave up 4 bases and V 3 bases, and 4 bases lay outside the gene matches. In nucleotides, the CDR3 is TGTGCCAGCAGCTTTAGCGGGAGGGCCGCAGAGACCCAGTACTTC. Protein sequence: CASSFSGRAAETQYF. The full variable domain, in which reference TRBV7-9 and TRBJ2-5 provide the parts outside the CDR3, is DTGVSQNPRHKITKRGQNVTFRCDPISEHNRLYWYRQTLGQGPEFLTYFQNEAQLEKSRLLSDRFSAERPKGSFSTLEIQRTEQGDSAMYLCASSFSGRAAETQYFGPGTRLLVL.

By sample fraction, this clone is medium-sized. The chain links TRBV6-5 to TRBJ2-5; 9 bases are shared with TRBD2. From germline, CDR1 is MNHEY and CDR2 SVGAGI. This CDR3 comprises 15 residues. V shed 6 bases and J 4 bases; nucleotides not matched to a gene: 9. The CDR3 DNA is TGTGCCAGCAGACGGACTAGCGCTGGCGGAGAGACCCAGTACTTC. Its protein is CASRRTSAGGETQYF.

V and J are TRBV28 and TRBJ1-2; 10 bases agree with TRBD1. This CDR3 comprises 14 residues. The trim removed 5 bases at V and 4 bases at J, leaving 4 bases unmatched. Per the germline V gene, CDR1 is MDHEN and CDR2 is SYDVKM. The CDR3 protein is CASSTTGGSYGYTF. For the CDR3, the DNA is TGTGCCAGCAGTACGACAGGGGGCAGCTATGGCTACACCTTC.

The rearrangement links TRBV28 to TRBJ2-7, with 10 bases lining up with TRBD1. The J segment lost 3 bases and the V segment lost 6 bases, leaving 11 bases of the junction unmatched. This CDR3 contains 16 residues. Germline values: CDR1 MDHEN, CDR2 SYDVKM. This chain's CDR3 is CASRLERQGAIYEQYF. CDR3 sequence (DNA): TGTGCCAGCAGGCTCGAAAGACAGGGGGCCATCTACGAGCAGTACTTC.

The chain has TRBV4-1 and TRBJ1-4; perhaps TRBD1 as D (6 bases). Germline loops: CDR1 MGHRA, CDR2 YSYEKL. CDR3 length equals 15 residues. The V end was cut by 4 bases, the J end by 12 bases, with 21 bases between. The CDR3 region has the DNA TGCGCCAGCAGCCCCCATCCACAGGGTACCCTGGAACTGTTTTTT. Encoded protein: CASSPHPQGTLELFF.

The rearrangement links TRBV4-3 to TRBJ1-2; D is possibly TRBD1 (5 bases). V lost 1 base and J 4 bases, leaving 13 bases between the germline ends. CDR1 is LGHNA, CDR2 YSLEER, per germline. This CDR3 contains 15 residues. The CDR3 nucleotides read TGCGCCAGCAGCCAAGGGACGGGGGAATTCTATGGCTACACCTTC. It yields the protein CASSQGTGEFYGYTF.

Only one count was recorded for this clone. The sample holds other DNA sequences that translate to the same CDR3. The rearrangement joins TRBV5-6 to TRBJ2-7, with D possibly matching TRBD1 (6 bases). Germline lookup yields CDR1 SGHDT and CDR2 YYEEEE. There are 13 residues in the CDR3. Trimming took 4 bases from V and 1 from J, leaving 9 bases between them. The CDR3, as DNA: TGTGCCAGCAGCCTTGGACAGTCCTACGAGCAGTACTTC. Translated: CASSLGQSYEQYF.

This rearrangement joins TRBV10-3 to TRBJ1-4; TRBD1 might be the D (6 bases). The V gene lost 4 bases and the J gene lost 8 bases, with 14 bases spanning the gap. Germline lookup yields CDR1 ENHRY and CDR2 SYGVKD. CDR3 size: 14 residues. The CDR3 bases are TGTGCCATCAGTGCAGGACAGTTCTTGGAAAAACTGTTTTTT. Translated: CAISAGQFLEKLFF.

This chain joins TRBV29-1 and TRBJ2-1; possibly TRBD2 for D (6 bases). There are 18 residues in the CDR3. The germline gives CDR1 SQVTM, CDR2 ANQGSEA. V was trimmed by 6 bases and J by 0 bases, leaving 24 bases between them. The CDR3 DNA follows: TGCAGCGTGGAGGGACTGTGGGCCGCCCAGAGCTCCTACAATGAGCAGTTCTTC. This sequence encodes CSVEGLWAAQSSYNEQFF.

The rearrangement joins TRBV6-5 to TRBJ2-1; possibly TRBD1 for D (6 bases). The V and J ends lost 9 bases and 5 bases respectively, with 8 bases between them. The CDR3 covers 11 residues. The germline CDR1 and CDR2 sequences are MNHEY and SVGAGI. CDR3 nucleotide sequence: TGTGCCAGGCAGGGGAACAATGAGCAGTTCTTC. Translation gives CARQGNNEQFF.

The J gene is TRBJ2-7, the V gene TRBV19; TRBD1 matches at 10 bases. The CDR3 runs 12 residues. Germline trimming cut 7 bases from V and 4 bases from J; bases unmatched to any gene: 1. Germline V lookup: CDR1 LNHDA, CDR2 SQIVND (reference sequence). The CDR3: CASTGQGYEQYF. In DNA, the CDR3 is TGTGCCAGTACGGGACAGGGGTACGAGCAGTACTTC.